The 19 T cell receptor beta chains presented below share a single source sample, sequenced in a study of blood T cell repertoires in COVID-19. The protocol was immunoSEQ multiplex PCR, while the TCRdb copy is restricted to in-frame clones and leaves out a portion. This sample has about 280,000 clones; 86% occur once, and the top ten carry roughly 14%. The specimen sequenced was peripheral blood. All receptors come from a woman aged 65 to 85 with COVID-19, enrolled during active disease.

The chain has TRBV5-1 and TRBJ2-1; 9 bases fit TRBD2. The CDR3 has 18 residues. Germline loops: CDR1 SGHRS, CDR2 YFSETQ. J gave up 0 bases and V 0 bases, and 7 bases lay outside the gene matches. In DNA, the CDR3 is TGCGCCAGCAGCTTGGCCAATAGCGGGGGCCTCTCCTACAATGAGCAGTTCTTC. It encodes CASSLANSGGLSYNEQFF.

The chain recombines TRBV28 with TRBJ2-5, with D possibly TRBD1 on 5 matching bases. The CDR3 is 18 residues long. Trimming took 2 bases from V and 5 from J, leaving 24 bases between them. Germline V gene sequence: CDR1 MDHEN, CDR2 SYDVKM. The CDR3 DNA follows: TGTGCCAGCAGTTTAGGGCCCACCGACAGTGTCTTTTTCGAGACCCAGTACTTC. It is translated as CASSLGPTDSVFFETQYF.

This clone has just one count. V and J are TRBV3-1 (or the pseudogene TRBV3-2) and TRBJ2-2, with D possibly TRBD1 on 6 matching bases. Germline assignment: CDR1 LGHDT and CDR2 YNNKEL (reference sequence). The V end lost 4 bases, the J end lost 3 bases, and 15 bases lay between the germline ends. CDR3 length: 16 amino acids. The CDR3 protein is CASSLLPTGDTGELFF. For the CDR3, the DNA is TGTGCCAGCAGCCTTCTCCCGACAGGAGACACCGGGGAGCTGTTTTTT.

The chain uses TRBV10-3 and TRBJ2-5, with a weak D call TRBD1 (6 bases). The CDR3 runs 15 residues. V lost 2 bases and J 1 base, leaving 11 bases between the germline ends. Per the germline V gene, CDR1 is ENHRY and CDR2 is SYGVKD. CDR3 nucleotides: TGTGCCATCAGTGAGACGAGGGGGACCCAAGAGACCCAGTACTTC. It translates to CAISETRGTQETQYF.

Only a few counts were recorded for this clone. This chain links TRBV19 with TRBJ2-1; TRBD2 matches 8 bases. V gave up 3 bases and J gave up 7 bases; unmatched junction bases: 2. Germline values: CDR1 LNHDA, CDR2 SQIVND (reference sequence). This CDR3 has 13 amino acids. In nucleotides, the CDR3 is TGTGCCAGTAGTATGACTAGCGCAAATGAGCAGTTCTTC. It yields the protein CASSMTSANEQFF.

The chain employs TRBV30 and TRBJ1-5, with D perhaps TRBD1 (5 bases). Germline CDR1 GTSNPN, CDR2 SVGIG (reference sequence). This CDR3 has 13 amino acids. V gave up 2 bases and J gave up 7 bases, with 12 bases separating them. The CDR3: CAWSRGISQPQHF. Here the CDR3 DNA reads TGTGCCTGGAGTCGGGGGATAAGCCAGCCCCAGCATTTT.

The chain uses TRBV19 and TRBJ1-1; the match to TRBD1 covers 11 bases. The CDR3 is 16 amino acids. CDR1 LNHDA and CDR2 SQIVND come from the germline V gene (reference sequence). The trim removed 1 base at V and 4 bases at J, leaving 5 bases unmatched. In nucleotides, the CDR3 is TGTGCCAGTAGTATAGCTGGACAGGGGGCGCCCACTGAAGCTTTCTTT. It translates to CASSIAGQGAPTEAFF. Supplemented by reference TRBV19 and TRBJ1-1, the full variable domain reads DGGITQSPKYLFRKEGQNVTLSCEQNLNHDAMYWYRQDPGQGLRLIYYSQIVNDFQKGDIAEGYSVSREKKESFPLTVTSAQKNPTAFYLCASSIAGQGAPTEAFFGQGTRLTVV.

The chain combines TRBV20-1 with TRBJ2-5; 7 bases align to TRBD1. CDR3 length: 13 amino acids. The trim removed 3 bases at V and 1 base at J, leaving 2 bases unmatched. The germline gives CDR1 DFQATT, CDR2 SNEGSKA (reference sequence). The CDR3, as DNA: TGCAGTGCTAGTGGGACAGTCCAAGAGACCCAGTACTTC. As protein: CSASGTVQETQYF.

V usage is TRBV24-1 and J usage is TRBJ2-2; 9 bases match TRBD1. The CDR3 consists of 16 residues. Germline loops: CDR1 KGHDR, CDR2 SFDVKD. The V and J ends lost 5 bases and 5 bases, in that order; junction bases with no gene match: 8. The CDR3 here is CATSVPGQGVTGELFF. The CDR3 DNA reads TGTGCCACCAGTGTCCCGGGACAGGGAGTTACCGGGGAGCTGTTTTTT.

The count of this clone is one. This chain joins TRBV9 and TRBJ1-2; possible D gene TRBD1, 6 bases. The CDR3 loop spans 14 amino acids. Trimming shortened V by 4 bases and J by 8 bases, and 18 bases separated the two germline ends. Germline lookup yields CDR1 SGDLS and CDR2 YYNGEE. The DNA of the CDR3 is TGTGCCAGCAGCTTACCGTCAGGGGAGAGAGGCTACACCTTC. Residues: CASSLPSGERGYTF.

The chain recombines TRBV7-9 with TRBJ2-3; D not certain. The V gene's germline CDR1 is SEHNR and CDR2 FQNEAQ (reference sequence). Trimming removed 3 bases from V and 6 bases from J, with 7 bases in between. The CDR3 totals 12 residues. The CDR3 DNA follows: TGTGCCAGCAGCTTTGTGAGGGATACGCAGTATTTT. It specifies CASSFVRDTQYF.

The DNA for the CDR3 is TGTGCCTGGAGTGTGCCAGGGGGCTTGAGAAACACCATATATTTT. Translation: CAWSVPGGLRNTIYF. J is TRBJ1-3 and V is TRBV30, with 8 bases fitting TRBD1. This CDR3 is 15 amino acids long. The trim removed 0 bases at V and 5 bases at J, leaving 6 bases unmatched. Germline V lookup: CDR1 GTSNPN, CDR2 SVGIG (reference sequence).

The chain is built from TRBV20-1 and TRBJ1-2; a possible D gene is TRBD1 (5 bases). The CDR3 covers 13 residues. Germline CDR1 is DFQATT and CDR2 is SNEGSKA (reference sequence). The V gene lost 3 bases and the J gene lost 7 bases, with 15 bases spanning the gap. The CDR3 sequence is CSASFRDQGGYTF. Here the CDR3 DNA reads TGCAGTGCTAGTTTCAGGGATCAGGGTGGCTACACCTTC.

J is TRBJ1-5 and V is TRBV7-2; D ambiguous. Germline-derived CDR1 and CDR2 are SGHTA and FQGNSA. V was shortened by 0 bases and J by 0 bases, with 6 bases between the two germline ends. The CDR3 totals 15 residues. Here the CDR3 DNA reads TGTGCCAGCAGCTTAGCGTACAGTAGCAATCAGCCCCAGCATTTT. It translates to CASSLAYSSNQPQHF.

The DNA for the CDR3 is TGTGCCAGCAGTTCCTCCGACAGGGGGGGACAGCCCCAGCATTTT. Translation gives CASSSSDRGGQPQHF. This chain uses TRBV27 with TRBJ1-5, with 9 bases identical to TRBD1. This CDR3 spans 15 amino acids. V lost 4 bases to trimming and J lost 7 bases; unmatched junction nucleotides: 8. Germline CDR1 MNHEY, CDR2 SMNVEV (reference sequence).

This rearrangement joins TRBV27 to TRBJ1-5; 8 nucleotides align to TRBD1. Germline assignment: CDR1 MNHEY and CDR2 SMNVEV (reference sequence). V was pared by 6 bases and J by 6 bases, with 10 bases of the junction left unmatched. The CDR3 is 15 amino acids. CDR3 residues: CASSATDRAVQPQHF. The CDR3 coding sequence is TGTGCCAGCAGCGCGACGGACAGGGCGGTTCAGCCCCAGCATTTT.

The V and J genes are TRBV19 and TRBJ1-1, with D maybe TRBD1 (6 bases). Germline CDR1 is LNHDA and CDR2 is SQIVND (reference sequence). There are 16 residues in the CDR3. Trimming removed 3 bases at V and 5 bases at J, with 19 bases between. CDR3 DNA sequence: TGTGCCAGTAGTATCTTTACAGGGACCCCGGGGACTGAAGCTTTCTTT. It is translated as CASSIFTGTPGTEAFF.

The chain is built from TRBV5-1 and TRBJ2-3; 7 bases map to TRBD2. The CDR3 covers 16 residues. V lost 1 base to trimming and J lost 6 bases; unmatched junction nucleotides: 11. Looked up from germline, CDR1 is SGHRS and CDR2 is YFSETQ. The CDR3 spells CASSLYRDYTRDTQYF. CDR3 nucleotides: TGCGCCAGCAGCTTGTACCGGGACTATACGCGTGATACGCAGTATTTT.

This sequence joins TRBV6-5 and TRBJ2-7, with 8 nucleotides matching TRBD2. J gave up 6 bases and V 5 bases, and 6 bases lay outside the gene matches. CDR1 and CDR2 from the germline V gene are MNHEY and SVGAGI. The CDR3 runs 13 residues. The CDR3 here is CASSPSGGLEQYF. The CDR3 DNA sequence: TGTGCCAGCAGTCCCTCGGGGGGGCTCGAGCAGTACTTC.